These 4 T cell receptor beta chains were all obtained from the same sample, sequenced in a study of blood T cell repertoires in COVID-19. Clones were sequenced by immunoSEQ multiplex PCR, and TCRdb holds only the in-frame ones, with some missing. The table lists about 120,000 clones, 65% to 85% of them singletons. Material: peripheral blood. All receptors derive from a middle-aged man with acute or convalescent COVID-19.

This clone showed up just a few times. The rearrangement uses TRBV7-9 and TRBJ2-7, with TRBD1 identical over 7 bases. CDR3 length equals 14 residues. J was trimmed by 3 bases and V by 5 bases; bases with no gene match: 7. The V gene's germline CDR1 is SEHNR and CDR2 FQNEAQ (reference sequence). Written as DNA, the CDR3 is TGTGCCAGCAGCCCCAGGGACAGTCACTACGAGCAGTACTTC. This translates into CASSPRDSHYEQYF.

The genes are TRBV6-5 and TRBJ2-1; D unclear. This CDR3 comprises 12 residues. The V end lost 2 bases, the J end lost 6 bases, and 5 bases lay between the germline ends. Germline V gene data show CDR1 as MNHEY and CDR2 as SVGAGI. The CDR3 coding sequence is TGTGCCAGCAGTTACCTGAGCAATGAGCAGTTCTTC. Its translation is CASSYLSNEQFF.

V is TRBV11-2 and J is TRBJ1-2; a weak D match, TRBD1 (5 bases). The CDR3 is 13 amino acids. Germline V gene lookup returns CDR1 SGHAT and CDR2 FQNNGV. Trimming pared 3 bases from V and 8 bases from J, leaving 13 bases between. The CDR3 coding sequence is TGTGCCAGCAGCTTGGGGCGGGGGAAAGGCTACACCTTC. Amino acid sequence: CASSLGRGKGYTF.

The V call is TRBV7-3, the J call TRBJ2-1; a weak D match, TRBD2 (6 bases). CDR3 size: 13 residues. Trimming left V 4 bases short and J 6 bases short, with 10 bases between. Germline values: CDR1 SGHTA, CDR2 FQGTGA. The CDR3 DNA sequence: TGTGCCAGCAGCTCGGGACTGCTCAATGAGCAGTTCTTC. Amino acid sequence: CASSSGLLNEQFF.